This entry lists 15 T cell receptor beta chains sequenced from one sample in a study of T cells in localized non-small cell lung cancer. TCRdb keeps only in-frame clones here, not all; method: immunoSEQ multiplex PCR. The table shows several thousand clones, with more than 75% occurring only once. This sample comprised peripheral blood, obtained before any cancer treatment. The receptors were sampled from a male donor older than 55 with stage III lung adenocarcinoma.

The J gene is TRBJ1-1, the V gene TRBV4-1; D gene ambiguous. The CDR3 totals 14 residues. In germline, CDR1 is MGHRA, CDR2 YSYEKL. The germline V and J ends were trimmed by 0 bases and 5 bases, with 10 bases remaining between them. The CDR3 region has the DNA TGCGCCAGCAGCCAAGACCCTCGAGGGACTGAAGCTTTCTTT. Protein product: CASSQDPRGTEAFF.

The chain couples TRBV6-5 to TRBJ1-2; 7 bases are a match to TRBD1. The CDR3 is 15 residues long. Germline V gives CDR1 MNHEY, CDR2 SVGAGI. Germline trimming cut 4 bases from V and 4 bases from J; bases unmatched to any gene: 9. CDR3 sequence (DNA): TGTGCCAGCAGTTTACTAGGGACAGCGGGCTATGGCTACACCTTC. Its translation: CASSLLGTAGYGYTF.

A single count supports this clone. This chain links TRBV7-9 with TRBJ1-4; 9 bases are shared with TRBD1. V lost 5 bases to trimming and J lost 5 bases; unmatched junction nucleotides: 3. Germline V gene data show CDR1 as SEHNR and CDR2 as FQNEAQ (reference sequence). CDR3 length: 14 amino acids. The CDR3 loop is CASSLGTGNEKLFF. In nucleotides, the CDR3 is TGTGCCAGCAGCCTCGGGACAGGGAATGAAAAACTGTTTTTT. Variable domain in full (rest from reference TRBV7-9 and TRBJ1-4): DTGVSQNPRHKITKRGQNVTFRCDPISEHNRLYWYRQTLGQGPEFLTYFQNEAQLEKSRLLSDRFSAERPKGSFSTLEIQRTEQGDSAMYLCASSLGTGNEKLFFGSGTQLSVL.

The rearrangement joins TRBV7-2 to TRBJ1-6; no clear D gene. The CDR3 runs 14 residues. V dropped 5 bases and J dropped 1 base, with 6 bases sitting between them. Looked up from germline, CDR1 is SGHTA and CDR2 is FQGNSA. The CDR3 region has the DNA TGTGCCAGCAGCCTCACGTCCTATAATTCACCCCTCCACTTT. Translation gives CASSLTSYNSPLHF.

The V call is TRBV18, the J call TRBJ1-5, with TRBD1 as a possible D gene (5 bases). The germline V gene encodes CDR1 KGHSH and CDR2 LQKENI. V lost 5 bases and J 2 bases, leaving 10 bases between the germline ends. This CDR3 contains 14 residues. The CDR3: CASSASGGNQPQHF. DNA for the CDR3: TGTGCCAGCTCAGCCTCGGGGGGCAATCAGCCCCAGCATTTT. Based on the CDR3 plus reference TRBV18 and TRBJ1-5, the full variable domain is NAGVMQNPRHLVRRRGQEARLRCSPMKGHSHVYWYRQLPEEGLKFMVYLQKENIIDESGMPKERFSAEFPKEGPSILRIQQVVRGDSAAYFCASSASGGNQPQHFGDGTRLSIL.

The chain joins TRBV5-1 to TRBJ2-5; D tentatively fits TRBD1 or TRBD2 (5 bases each). The CDR3 covers 13 residues. Germline CDR1 SGHRS, CDR2 YFSETQ. Trimming left V 4 bases short and J 3 bases short, with 10 bases between. The CDR3 loop reads CASSGGPEETQYF. CDR3 nucleotide sequence: TGCGCCAGCAGCGGGGGACCCGAAGAGACCCAGTACTTC.

This rearrangement joins TRBV5-1 to TRBJ2-7; 10 positions agree with TRBD1. The CDR3 loop spans 14 amino acids. CDR1 and CDR2 from the germline V gene are SGHRS and YFSETQ. Trimming removed 3 bases from V and 4 bases from J; junction bases left unmatched: 4. The DNA of the CDR3 is TGCGCCAGCAGCTGGAGGGACAGGGGATACGAGCAGTACTTC. Protein sequence: CASSWRDRGYEQYF.

This chain joins TRBV7-9 and TRBJ2-5, with 12 bases fitting TRBD2. V lost 6 bases, J lost 9 bases, and 11 bases stayed unmatched. The CDR3 length is 15 residues. From germline, CDR1 is SEHNR and CDR2 FQNEAQ (reference sequence). The CDR3 region has the DNA TGTGCCAGCAGTGGTCTAGCGGGAGGGAGGGAGCCCCAGTACTTC. Its protein is CASSGLAGGREPQYF.

The chain joins TRBV5-1 to TRBJ2-1, with 12 bases identical to TRBD2. V lost 0 bases, J lost 3 bases, and 1 base stayed unmatched. The CDR3 sequence is 16 residues long. From germline, CDR1 is SGHRS and CDR2 YFSETQ. The CDR3, as DNA: TGCGCCAGCAGCTTGGAACTAGCGGGGGGCTACAATGAGCAGTTCTTC. Residues: CASSLELAGGYNEQFF. The full variable domain, its missing parts supplied by reference TRBV5-1 and TRBJ2-1, is KAGVTQTPRYLIKTRGQQVTLSCSPISGHRSVSWYQQTPGQGLQFLFEYFSETQRNKGNFPGRFSGRQFSNSRSEMNVSTLELGDSALYLCASSLELAGGYNEQFFGPGTRLTVL.

The chain combines TRBV12-5 with TRBJ1-2, with a possible D match to TRBD1 (6 bases). Per the germline V gene, CDR1 is LGHNT and CDR2 is FRNRAP. V shed 2 bases and J shed 5 bases, with 9 bases lying between them. This CDR3 region has 13 residues. Written as DNA, the CDR3 is TGTGCTAGTGGTTTGTACAGGGTGTATGGCTACACCTTC. It is translated as CASGLYRVYGYTF.

The chain couples TRBV7-8 to TRBJ2-7, with 8 bases matching TRBD1. Germline CDR1 SGHVS, CDR2 FQNEAQ. Unmatched junction bases numbered 5, after V lost 4 bases and J lost 6 bases. The CDR3 is made up of 13 amino acids. The CDR3 loop is CASSSRQGPEQYF. As DNA, the CDR3 is TGTGCCAGCAGCTCCCGACAGGGGCCCGAGCAGTACTTC.

CDR3: CASSEGRGHNEQFF. CDR3 nucleotide sequence: TGTGCCAGCAGTGAAGGCAGGGGCCACAATGAGCAGTTCTTC. The chain carries TRBV2 and TRBJ2-1; D might be TRBD1 (6 bases). The CDR3 spans 14 residues. The V and J ends lost 1 base and 5 bases respectively, with 9 bases between them. From germline, CDR1 is SNHLY and CDR2 FYNNEI.

This chain connects TRBV4-3 to TRBJ2-7; D is perhaps TRBD2 (6 bases). Trimming shortened V by 4 bases and J by 3 bases, and 13 bases separated the two germline ends. The CDR3 runs 14 residues. The germline V gene encodes CDR1 LGHNA and CDR2 YSLEER. CDR3 loop: CASSPLLASYEQYF. CDR3 nucleotide sequence: TGCGCCAGCAGCCCCCTTCTAGCGAGCTACGAGCAGTACTTC.

The chain links TRBV9 to TRBJ1-4; 10 bases are a match to TRBD1. The CDR3 is 17 amino acids. Germline V CDR1 and CDR2: SGDLS, YYNGEE. Trimming took 0 bases from V and 3 from J; bases not matched to a gene: 5. The CDR3 here is CASSVEDRGLSNEKLFF. In DNA form, the CDR3 reads TGTGCCAGCAGCGTAGAAGACAGGGGGCTCTCTAATGAAAAACTGTTTTTT.

The CDR3: CASSSRQTAETQYF. The CDR3, as DNA: TGTGCCAGCAGCTCCCGACAGACAGCGGAGACCCAGTACTTC. The genes are TRBV7-2 and TRBJ2-5; perhaps TRBD1 as D (5 bases). The CDR3 extends over 14 amino acids. V shed 4 bases and J shed 5 bases, with 14 bases lying between them. From germline, CDR1 is SGHTA and CDR2 FQGNSA.